Below are 27 T cell receptor beta chains sequenced from a single sample in a study of T cell clones after liver transplantation. The protocol was immunoSEQ multiplex PCR, while the TCRdb copy is restricted to in-frame clones and leaves out a portion. The table lists about 75,000 clones, approximately 81% of them singletons, with approximately 2.1% in the top ten. The sample here was CD4+ T cells from blood, taken 48 months after liver transplant. These TCRs come from a human patient who received a liver transplant. Certain T cells may be donor cells from the graft.

V is TRBV28 and J is TRBJ1-3; unclear D gene. This CDR3 has 18 amino acids. Trimming pared 4 bases from V and 0 bases from J, leaving 19 bases between. Per the germline V gene, CDR1 is MDHEN and CDR2 is SYDVKM. Written as DNA, the CDR3 is TGTGCCAGCAGTTCCCCGGCGTTGGAGGGAGACTCTGGAAACACCATATATTTT. Its protein is CASSSPALEGDSGNTIYF.

The chain uses TRBV11-2 and TRBJ2-2, with a tentative D call TRBD1 (5 bases). Germline CDR1 reads SGHAT; CDR2 reads FQNNGV. V was clipped by 6 bases and J by 4 bases, with 9 bases between them. This CDR3 is built from 13 residues. CDR3 DNA: TGTGCCAGCAGACAGCAGGGCACCGGGGAGCTGTTTTTT. This encodes CASRQQGTGELFF.

V and J are TRBV7-2 and TRBJ2-1; D could derive from TRBD1 or TRBD2 (5 bases each). Germline assignment: CDR1 SGHTA and CDR2 FQGNSA. The V end lost 0 bases, the J end lost 10 bases, and 10 bases lay between the germline ends. This CDR3 region has 13 residues. The CDR3 DNA sequence: TGTGCCAGCAGCTTAGCAGGAAGGGACGAGCAGTTCTTC. Encoded protein: CASSLAGRDEQFF.

The chain couples TRBV5-1 to TRBJ1-1; TRBD1 is a possible D gene (5 bases). Germline V gene data show CDR1 as SGHRS and CDR2 as YFSETQ. This CDR3 is 16 amino acids long. Trimming removed 0 bases from V and 4 bases from J, with 16 bases in between. The CDR3 here is CASSLVFGASGTEAFF. The DNA for the CDR3 is TGCGCCAGCAGCTTGGTTTTTGGGGCTTCGGGCACTGAAGCTTTCTTT.

This rearrangement joins TRBV28 to TRBJ1-3, with D hard to call. CDR3 length: 13 residues. Per the germline V gene, CDR1 is MDHEN and CDR2 is SYDVKM. With 2 bases removed from V and 4 bases from J, the gap between germline ends came to 6 bases. The CDR3 DNA reads as TGTGCCAGCAGTTTAGACGGCGGAAACACCATATATTTT. It is translated as CASSLDGGNTIYF.

The chain carries TRBV6-1 and TRBJ1-5; TRBD1 might be the D (5 bases). The CDR3 is made up of 13 amino acids. Looked up from germline, CDR1 is MNHNS and CDR2 is SASEGT. The V gene lost 7 bases and the J gene lost 5 bases, with 12 bases spanning the gap. CDR3 loop: CASTLVGDQPQHF. The CDR3 DNA reads as TGTGCCAGCACCCTTGTGGGGGATCAGCCCCAGCATTTT.

The genes are TRBV7-2 and TRBJ1-1; D may be TRBD1 (5 bases). Trimming pared 1 base from V and 8 bases from J, leaving 14 bases between. The germline V gene has CDR1 SGHTA and CDR2 FQGNSA. The CDR3 contains 14 residues. CDR3 residues: CASSLDGASDEAFF. The CDR3 coding sequence is TGTGCCAGCAGCTTAGACGGGGCGAGCGACGAAGCTTTCTTT.

This chain uses TRBV4-1 with TRBJ1-5, with 11 nucleotides matching TRBD1. Germline V gene lookup returns CDR1 MGHRA and CDR2 YSYEKL. The CDR3 sequence is 17 residues long. V was pared by 3 bases and J by 4 bases, with 8 bases of the junction left unmatched. The CDR3 protein is CASSQPGQGAFNQPQHF. Written as DNA, the CDR3 is TGCGCCAGCAGCCAGCCAGGACAGGGGGCGTTTAATCAGCCCCAGCATTTT.

This rearrangement joins TRBV7-9 to TRBJ1-2; D not resolved. Trimming took off 1 base at V and 4 bases at J, with 10 bases between the two ends. The CDR3 length is 14 residues. The germline CDR1 and CDR2 sequences are SEHNR and FQNEAQ (reference sequence). CDR3 bases: TGTGCCAGCAGCTTAGACGGTCGACCCTATGGCTACACCTTC. Translation: CASSLDGRPYGYTF.

The CDR3: CASSLSGAPVTF. CDR3 coding DNA: TGTGCCAGCAGCTTGTCCGGGGCCCCGGTTACCTTC. The chain is built from TRBV7-9 and TRBJ1-2; D is perhaps TRBD1 (5 bases). Deletions cut 3 bases from V and 14 bases from J, with 16 bases between. CDR3 size: 12 residues. Looked up from germline, CDR1 is SEHNR and CDR2 is FQNEAQ (reference sequence).

The chain is built from TRBV7-2 and TRBJ2-7; D remains ambiguous. Germline V CDR1 and CDR2: SGHTA, FQGNSA. The V end lost 4 bases, the J end lost 2 bases, and 15 bases lay between the germline ends. There are 15 residues in the CDR3. CDR3 sequence (DNA): TGTGCCAGCAGCTATCCCCCGGACGGCCCCTACGAGCAGTACTTC. Amino acid sequence: CASSYPPDGPYEQYF.

The rearrangement links TRBV11-2 to TRBJ2-5; no firm D call. The germline V gene has CDR1 SGHAT and CDR2 FQNNGV. The CDR3 loop spans 13 amino acids. V was cut by 3 bases and J by 3 bases, with 8 bases left in between. CDR3 residues: CASSFGLEETQYF. The CDR3, as DNA: TGTGCCAGCAGCTTTGGGCTGGAAGAGACCCAGTACTTC.

The chain carries TRBV6-6 and TRBJ1-1, with unresolved D. The CDR3 has 13 residues. Trimming took off 0 bases at V and 1 base at J, with 3 bases between the two ends. The germline V gene encodes CDR1 MNHNY and CDR2 SVGAGI (reference sequence). The CDR3 protein is CASSYSRNTEAFF. For the CDR3, the DNA is TGTGCCAGCAGTTACTCGAGGAACACTGAAGCTTTCTTT.

The chain recombines TRBV5-1 with TRBJ2-7, with D hard to call. This CDR3 spans 18 amino acids. Germline loops: CDR1 SGHRS, CDR2 YFSETQ. V was pared by 4 bases and J by 0 bases, with 23 bases between. The CDR3 loop reads CASSRGSGAGPYSYEQYF. The CDR3 DNA sequence: TGCGCCAGCAGCCGTGGGTCCGGCGCCGGGCCGTACTCCTACGAGCAGTACTTC.

V usage is TRBV29-1 and J usage is TRBJ2-5; no firm D call. Trimming left V 8 bases short and J 4 bases short, with 11 bases between. The CDR3 spans 11 residues. CDR1 is SQVTM and CDR2 is ANQGSEA in the germline V gene. Here the CDR3 reads CSPVYGETQYF. DNA of the CDR3: TGCAGCCCCGTCTACGGAGAGACCCAGTACTTC.

The chain uses TRBV7-2 and TRBJ2-7; D possibly corresponds to TRBD1 (6 bases). The CDR3 spans 15 residues. V was clipped by 1 base and J by 2 bases, with 12 bases between them. The germline gives CDR1 SGHTA, CDR2 FQGNSA. This chain's CDR3 is CASSLGGQEAYEQYF. CDR3 sequence (DNA): TGTGCCAGCAGCTTAGGGGGGCAGGAGGCCTACGAGCAGTACTTC.

This clone was observed a few times. This chain connects TRBV2 to TRBJ2-7, with 10 bases aligning to TRBD1. The CDR3 length is 13 residues. The germline CDR1 and CDR2 sequences are SNHLY and FYNNEI. V dropped 8 bases and J dropped 4; count of bases not matched to a gene: 5. The CDR3 spells CASQTGGGYEQYF. In nucleotides, the CDR3 is TGTGCCAGCCAGACAGGGGGCGGGTACGAGCAGTACTTC.

This clone was found a few times. V and J are TRBV6-1 and TRBJ1-2; a possible D gene is TRBD1 (5 bases). Trimming cost V 1 base and J 6 bases, with 12 bases left between them. The CDR3 is 14 residues long. In germline, CDR1 is MNHNS, CDR2 SASEGT. The CDR3 loop reads CASSEVRQGNGYTF. The CDR3 DNA is TGTGCCAGCAGTGAAGTGAGGCAGGGAAATGGCTACACCTTC.

The chain is built from TRBV19 and TRBJ1-2; 8 bases map to TRBD1. CDR1 and CDR2 from the germline V gene are LNHDA and SQIVND (reference sequence). The V gene end was trimmed by 3 bases and the J gene end by 4 bases; junction bases not matched to a gene: 13. CDR3 length equals 17 residues. CDR3 sequence: CASSISRAQGASYGYTF. CDR3 nucleotide sequence: TGTGCCAGTAGTATCTCTCGGGCGCAGGGGGCAAGCTATGGCTACACCTTC.

The V call is TRBV29-1, the J call TRBJ2-3; 9 nucleotides match TRBD2. The germline V gene has CDR1 SQVTM and CDR2 ANQGSEA. CDR3 length: 11 amino acids. J was trimmed by 9 bases and V by 7 bases; bases with no gene match: 5. The CDR3 protein is CSGATSGTQYF. Here the CDR3 DNA reads TGCAGCGGAGCGACTAGCGGAACGCAGTATTTT.

The chain joins TRBV6-5 to TRBJ2-5, with 9 bases lining up with TRBD2. The germline V gene encodes CDR1 MNHEY and CDR2 SVGAGI. The CDR3 covers 14 residues. Losses at the gene ends were 7 bases for V and 8 bases for J; bases not matched to a gene: 11. The CDR3 spells CASTPPGGRGTQYF. CDR3 bases: TGTGCCAGCACGCCCCCGGGCGGGAGGGGTACCCAGTACTTC.

The genes are TRBV9 and TRBJ2-1; D gene unclear. Germline V gives CDR1 SGDLS, CDR2 YYNGEE. Trimming left V 5 bases short and J 3 bases short, with 15 bases between. The CDR3 has 15 amino acids. The CDR3 coding sequence is TGTGCCAGCAGTCGAACGACACAGAACTACAATGAGCAGTTCTTC. It encodes CASSRTTQNYNEQFF.

The CDR3 DNA sequence: TGCAGCGTTGCTTTGCAGTCAGATACGCAGTATTTT. This codes for CSVALQSDTQYF. This rearrangement joins TRBV29-1 to TRBJ2-3, with D unclear. The CDR3 spans 12 residues. The germline V and J ends were trimmed by 4 bases and 4 bases, with 9 bases remaining between them. Per germline, CDR1 SQVTM and CDR2 ANQGSEA.

This chain links TRBV7-9 with TRBJ1-5, with 7 positions matching TRBD1. Losses at the gene ends were 4 bases for V and 7 bases for J; bases not matched to a gene: 4. CDR3 size: 13 residues. The germline V gene encodes CDR1 SEHNR and CDR2 FQNEAQ (reference sequence). The CDR3, as DNA: TGTGCCAGCAGCTGGGACAGTTGGCAGCCCCAGCATTTT. Translating gives CASSWDSWQPQHF.

The chain carries TRBV2 and TRBJ1-2; D gene ambiguous. The CDR3 is 12 amino acids. CDR1 and CDR2 (germline): SNHLY, FYNNEI. Trimming cost V 8 bases and J 2 bases, with 9 bases left between them. CDR3: CASGVGNYGYTF. CDR3 DNA: TGTGCCAGCGGGGTAGGGAACTATGGCTACACCTTC.

There are a few counts of this clone. The rearrangement uses TRBV5-1 and TRBJ2-1; D tentatively fits TRBD1 or TRBD2 (5 bases each). Germline loops: CDR1 SGHRS, CDR2 YFSETQ. Trimming took 4 bases from V and 9 from J, leaving 14 bases between them. This CDR3 region has 13 residues. In nucleotides, the CDR3 is TGCGCCAGCAGCCCCCGGGGAAGGGGTGAGCAGTTCTTC. Its protein product is CASSPRGRGEQFF.

The chain is built from TRBV2 and TRBJ2-5; 9 bases match TRBD1. The CDR3 runs 15 residues. Germline-derived CDR1 and CDR2 are SNHLY and FYNNEI. The J segment lost 5 bases and the V segment lost 6 bases, leaving 10 bases of the junction unmatched. CDR3 bases: TGTGCCAGCAGATACAGGGGGCTGGGGCTGGAGACCCAGTACTTC. It yields the protein CASRYRGLGLETQYF.